The next 13 T cell receptor beta chains were all read from a single sample in a study of siplizumab effects on memory and regulatory T cells. Only in-frame clones appear in the TCRdb table, and some are missing; sequencing was by immunoSEQ multiplex PCR. The table lists about 100,000 clones, 94% of them singletons. The sample taken for sequencing was non-Treg CD4+ T cells sorted from blood. The source is a human donor in good health.

The gene calls are TRBV6-5 and TRBJ1-3; unclear D gene. The CDR3 sequence is 14 residues long. V lost 7 bases and J 0 bases, leaving 10 bases between the germline ends. CDR1 and CDR2 (germline): MNHEY, SVGAGI. The CDR3 loop reads CASTAATSGNTIYF. CDR3 nucleotide sequence: TGTGCCAGCACCGCGGCGACCTCTGGAAACACCATATATTTT.

The chain couples TRBV5-1 to TRBJ2-1; no firm D call. The CDR3 consists of 16 residues. Trimming cost V 2 bases and J 0 bases, with 12 bases left between them. CDR1 and CDR2 (germline): SGHRS, YFSETQ. In DNA, the CDR3 is TGCGCCAGCAGCTTCGGACGGTTGAGCTCCTACAATGAGCAGTTCTTC. Amino acids: CASSFGRLSSYNEQFF.

V is TRBV7-8 and J is TRBJ1-4, with D possibly being TRBD1 (6 bases). The CDR3 runs 15 residues. The V gene lost 1 base and the J gene lost 5 bases, with 11 bases spanning the gap. Germline-derived CDR1 and CDR2 are SGHVS and FQNEAQ. The CDR3 spells CASSLDRQGNEKLFF. The CDR3 DNA sequence: TGTGCCAGCAGCTTAGACCGCCAGGGGAATGAAAAACTGTTTTTT.

V is TRBV10-3 and J is TRBJ2-1; no clear D. V lost 2 bases and J lost 7, with 12 bases in between. Looked up from germline, CDR1 is ENHRY and CDR2 is SYGVKD. The CDR3 is 14 residues long. The CDR3 reads CAISEDLALNEQFF. CDR3 nucleotide sequence: TGTGCCATCAGTGAGGACTTAGCTTTGAATGAGCAGTTCTTC.

V usage is TRBV27 and J usage is TRBJ2-7; 14 bases map to TRBD2. Germline V CDR1 and CDR2: MNHEY, SMNVEV (reference sequence). The ends lost 5 bases at V and 3 bases at J; junction bases unmatched: 9. This CDR3 spans 17 amino acids. The CDR3 reads CASSATSGRAWDYEQYF. The DNA for the CDR3 is TGTGCCAGCAGTGCGACTAGCGGGAGGGCCTGGGACTACGAGCAGTACTTC.

This chain joins TRBV10-1 and TRBJ2-7; 7 bases are shared with TRBD2. The CDR3 loop spans 16 amino acids. J was trimmed by 1 base and V by 2 bases; bases with no gene match: 8. CDR1 is WNHNN and CDR2 is SYGVQD in the germline V gene (reference sequence). This chain's CDR3 is CASSETFGGISYEQYF. The CDR3 DNA is TGCGCCAGCAGTGAGACTTTCGGGGGGATTTCCTACGAGCAGTACTTC.

V is TRBV19 and J is TRBJ2-4; unclear D gene. This CDR3 is built from 15 residues. CDR1 and CDR2 from the germline V gene are LNHDA and SQIVND (reference sequence). Trimming shortened V by 4 bases and J by 0 bases, and 10 bases separated the two germline ends. CDR3 sequence (DNA): TGTGCCAGTAGTACGCCCCAGATAGCCAAAAACATTCAGTACTTC. This sequence encodes CASSTPQIAKNIQYF.

The gene calls are TRBV30 and TRBJ2-5, with a possible D match to TRBD1 (6 bases). The V end lost 2 bases, the J end lost 5 bases, and 18 bases lay between the germline ends. Germline V gene data show CDR1 as GTSNPN and CDR2 as SVGIG (reference sequence). The CDR3 runs 15 residues. The DNA for the CDR3 is TGTGCCTGGAGTACCCAGGGGCCCGACGGGGAGACCCAGTACTTC. Residues: CAWSTQGPDGETQYF.

The chain recombines TRBV27 with TRBJ2-7; D is uncertain. This CDR3 has 13 residues. V was clipped by 2 bases and J by 4 bases, with 9 bases between them. Germline V CDR1 and CDR2: MNHEY, SMNVEV (reference sequence). The CDR3 nucleotides read TGTGCCAGCAGTTTAGTTTTCGGGTACGAGCAGTACTTC. This gives the protein CASSLVFGYEQYF.

The J gene is TRBJ2-7, the V gene TRBV10-2; D remains unclear. The germline V gene has CDR1 WSHSY and CDR2 SAAADI. With 3 bases removed from V and 7 bases from J, the gap between germline ends came to 22 bases. The CDR3 runs 16 residues. CDR3 region: CASSDVGRLRAREQYF. The CDR3 region has the DNA TGCGCCAGCAGTGACGTTGGAAGGCTTCGGGCGAGGGAGCAGTACTTC.

The rearrangement links TRBV7-8 to TRBJ1-4; unclear D gene. The V end lost 8 bases, the J end lost 0 bases, and 13 bases lay between the germline ends. This CDR3 is built from 15 residues. Germline-derived CDR1 and CDR2 are SGHVS and FQNEAQ. The CDR3 reads CASYSGMATNEKLFF. CDR3 DNA sequence: TGTGCCAGCTACAGCGGTATGGCAACTAATGAAAAACTGTTTTTT.

The CDR3 loop reads CASSLALGGGTDTQYF. The CDR3 DNA sequence: TGTGCCAGCAGCTTAGCCCTAGGGGGAGGCACAGATACGCAGTATTTT. V gene TRBV11-2 combines with J gene TRBJ2-3; weak D call: TRBD1 (6 bases). Germline loops: CDR1 SGHAT, CDR2 FQNNGV. This CDR3 spans 16 amino acids. V lost 1 base, J lost 1 base, and 12 bases lay in between.

This clone came up once. This sequence joins TRBV15 and TRBJ2-7, with 8 bases lining up with TRBD1. V shed 1 base and J 0 bases; nucleotides not matched to a gene: 8. The CDR3 has 17 residues. CDR1 is LNHNV, CDR2 YYDKDF, per germline (reference sequence). The CDR3: CATSRVRGQASSYEQYF. Written as DNA, the CDR3 is TGTGCCACCAGCAGAGTAAGGGGACAGGCGAGCTCCTACGAGCAGTACTTC.